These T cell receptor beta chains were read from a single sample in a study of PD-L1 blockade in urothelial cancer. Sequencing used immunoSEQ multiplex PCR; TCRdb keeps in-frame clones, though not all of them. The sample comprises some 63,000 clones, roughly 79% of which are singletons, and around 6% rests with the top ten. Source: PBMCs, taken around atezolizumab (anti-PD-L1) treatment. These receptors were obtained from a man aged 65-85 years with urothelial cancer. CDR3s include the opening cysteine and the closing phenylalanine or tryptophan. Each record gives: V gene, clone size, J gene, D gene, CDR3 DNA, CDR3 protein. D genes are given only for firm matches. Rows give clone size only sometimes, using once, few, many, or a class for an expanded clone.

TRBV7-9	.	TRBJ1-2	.	TGTGCCAGCTCCACTAACTATGGCTACACCTTC	CASSTNYGYTF
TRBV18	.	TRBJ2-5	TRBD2	TGTGCCAGCTCACCACCCTCGGGGGGGGGCCTCGAGACCCAGTACTTC	CASSPPSGGGLETQYF
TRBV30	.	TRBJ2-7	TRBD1	TGTGCCTGGAAAAGGACAGGGGGAGGCTACGAGCAGTACTTC	CAWKRTGGGYEQYF
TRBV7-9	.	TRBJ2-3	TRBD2	TGTGCCAGCAGCCCTAGCGGGGGGACCACAGATACGCAGTATTTT	CASSPSGGTTDTQYF
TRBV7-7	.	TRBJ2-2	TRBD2	TGTGCTAGCAGCCGGGGGACAGCGGGAGGCCCCCCCGGGGAGCTGTTTTTT	CASSRGTAGGPPGELFF
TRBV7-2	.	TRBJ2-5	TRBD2	TGTGCCAGCAGCCGGACTAGTCGGGGGACCCAGTACTTC	CASSRTSRGTQYF
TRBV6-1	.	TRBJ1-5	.	TGTGCCAGCAGTGACATAGGGGGGGGATACAATCAGCCCCAGCATTTT	CASSDIGGGYNQPQHF
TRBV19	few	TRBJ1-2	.	TGTGCCAGTAGTATAGGTAATGGCTACACCTTC	CASSIGNGYTF
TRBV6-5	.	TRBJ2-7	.	TGTGCCAGCAGATTTCTGACAGATTACGAGCAGTACTTC	CASRFLTDYEQYF
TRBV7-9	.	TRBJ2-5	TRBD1	TGTGCCAGCAGCCACGGACAGGGACAAGAGACCCAGTACTTC	CASSHGQGQETQYF
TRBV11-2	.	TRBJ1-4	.	TGTGCCAGCAGGTCCTGGAGTAATGAAAAACTGTTTTTT	CASRSWSNEKLFF
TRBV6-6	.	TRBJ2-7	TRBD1	TGTGCCAGCAGGTCCCGGGACAGGGATTCCTACGAGCAGTACTTC	CASRSRDRDSYEQYF
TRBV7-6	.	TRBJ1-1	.	TGTGCCAGCAGCTTAGGCGGGGGCTATGGGGCTTTCTTT	CASSLGGGYGAFF
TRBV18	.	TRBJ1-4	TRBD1	TGTGCCAGCTCACAGGGGGACAGAAAGAATGAAAAACTGTTTTTT	CASSQGDRKNEKLFF
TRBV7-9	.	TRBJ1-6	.	TGTGCCAGCAGCCTAGCCGGCGAGGCTTCACCCCTCCACTTT	CASSLAGEASPLHF
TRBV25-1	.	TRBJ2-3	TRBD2	TGTGCCAGCAGTATAGCGGGAGGGCCCACAGATACGCAGTATTTT	CASSIAGGPTDTQYF
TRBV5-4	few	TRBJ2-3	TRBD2	TGTGCCAGCAGGAGGACTAGCGGGGGAGGAGATACGCAGTATTTT	CASRRTSGGGDTQYF
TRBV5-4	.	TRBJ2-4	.	TGTGCCAGCAGCTCCCCGTCGGGAACCTCCAAAAACATTCAGTACTTC	CASSSPSGTSKNIQYF
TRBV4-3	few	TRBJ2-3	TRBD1	TGCGCCAGCAGCCTCCTGCGGACAGGGGACCCAGATACGCAGTATTTT	CASSLLRTGDPDTQYF
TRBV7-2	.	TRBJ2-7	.	TGTGCCAGCAGCTTAGTGAACATGGACGAGCAGTACTTC	CASSLVNMDEQYF
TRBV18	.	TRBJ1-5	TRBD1	TGTGCCAGCTCCGGACAGGCCGGTAGCAATCAGCCCCAGCATTTT	CASSGQAGSNQPQHF
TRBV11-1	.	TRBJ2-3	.	TGTGCCAGCAGCTCGTCCCGCACAGATACGCAGTATTTT	CASSSSRTDTQYF
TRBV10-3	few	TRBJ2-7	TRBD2	TGTGCCATCCGCGGGACTAGCGGGGCGGGCGAGCAGTACTTC	CAIRGTSGAGEQYF
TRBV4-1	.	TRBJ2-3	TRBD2	TGCGCCAGCAGCCCACTCCTAGCGGGAGGGCCAAGCACAGATACGCAGTATTTT	CASSPLLAGGPSTDTQYF
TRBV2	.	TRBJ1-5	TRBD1	TGTGCCAGCAGCGACAGGGGTGGCAATCAGCCCCAGCATTTT	CASSDRGGNQPQHF
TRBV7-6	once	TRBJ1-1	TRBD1	TGTGCCAGCAGCCGCTCCGGGACAGGGGCTGAAGCTTTCTTT	CASSRSGTGAEAFF
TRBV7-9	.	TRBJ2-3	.	TGTGCCAGCAGCCTGAGGGAGAAAGATACGCAGTATTTT	CASSLREKDTQYF
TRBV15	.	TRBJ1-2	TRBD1	TGTGCCACCAGCGACAGGGTTGCTGGCTACACCTTC	CATSDRVAGYTF
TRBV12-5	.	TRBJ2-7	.	TGTGCTAGTGGTTTGGTAAAACTTTATGAGCAGTACTTC	CASGLVKLYEQYF
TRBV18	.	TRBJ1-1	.	TGTGCCAGCTCACCACCGGCTGGGGCGCGGGCTTTCTTT	CASSPPAGARAFF
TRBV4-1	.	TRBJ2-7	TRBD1	TGCGCCAGCAGCCAAGAGGGACAGTTGACCTACGAGCAGTACTTC	CASSQEGQLTYEQYF
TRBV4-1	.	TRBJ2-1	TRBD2	TGCGCCAGCAGCCAAGAAGTGGAAGCGGGATCCTACAATGAGCAGTTCTTC	CASSQEVEAGSYNEQFF
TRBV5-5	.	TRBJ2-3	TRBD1	TGTGCCAGCAGCTTGGCCATAACACAGGGGACCTTTACGCAGTATTTT	CASSLAITQGTFTQYF
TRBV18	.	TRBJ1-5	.	TGTGCCAGCTCACCACTGGGAGATCAGCCCCAGCATTTT	CASSPLGDQPQHF
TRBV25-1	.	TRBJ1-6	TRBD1	TGTGCCAGCAGTGGACGGGACAGGGTGGCTTGGCCCCTCCACTTT	CASSGRDRVAWPLHF
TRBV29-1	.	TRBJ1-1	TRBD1	TGCAGCGTGGGACAGCTGAACACTGAAGCTTTCTTT	CSVGQLNTEAFF
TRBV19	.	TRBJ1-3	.	TGTGCCAGTAGTATAGGGACATTCTCTGGAAACACCATATATTTT	CASSIGTFSGNTIYF
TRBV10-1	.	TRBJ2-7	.	TGCGCCAGCAGTGAGTCGGGGGCCTTGATAGACGAGCAGTACTTC	CASSESGALIDEQYF
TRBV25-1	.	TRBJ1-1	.	TGTGCCAGCAGTGAAACAGCGAACACTGAAGCTTTCTTT	CASSETANTEAFF
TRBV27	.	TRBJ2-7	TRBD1	TGTGCCAGCAGTGCCGGGACAGGGACAGGCTCCTACGAGCAGTACTTC	CASSAGTGTGSYEQYF
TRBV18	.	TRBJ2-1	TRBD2	TGTGCCAGCATGGGACTAGCGGGAGATAATGAGCAGTTCTTC	CASMGLAGDNEQFF
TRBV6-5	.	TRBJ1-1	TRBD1	TGTGCCAGCAGTCCCCCCGACAGGGGCACTGAAGCTTTCTTT	CASSPPDRGTEAFF